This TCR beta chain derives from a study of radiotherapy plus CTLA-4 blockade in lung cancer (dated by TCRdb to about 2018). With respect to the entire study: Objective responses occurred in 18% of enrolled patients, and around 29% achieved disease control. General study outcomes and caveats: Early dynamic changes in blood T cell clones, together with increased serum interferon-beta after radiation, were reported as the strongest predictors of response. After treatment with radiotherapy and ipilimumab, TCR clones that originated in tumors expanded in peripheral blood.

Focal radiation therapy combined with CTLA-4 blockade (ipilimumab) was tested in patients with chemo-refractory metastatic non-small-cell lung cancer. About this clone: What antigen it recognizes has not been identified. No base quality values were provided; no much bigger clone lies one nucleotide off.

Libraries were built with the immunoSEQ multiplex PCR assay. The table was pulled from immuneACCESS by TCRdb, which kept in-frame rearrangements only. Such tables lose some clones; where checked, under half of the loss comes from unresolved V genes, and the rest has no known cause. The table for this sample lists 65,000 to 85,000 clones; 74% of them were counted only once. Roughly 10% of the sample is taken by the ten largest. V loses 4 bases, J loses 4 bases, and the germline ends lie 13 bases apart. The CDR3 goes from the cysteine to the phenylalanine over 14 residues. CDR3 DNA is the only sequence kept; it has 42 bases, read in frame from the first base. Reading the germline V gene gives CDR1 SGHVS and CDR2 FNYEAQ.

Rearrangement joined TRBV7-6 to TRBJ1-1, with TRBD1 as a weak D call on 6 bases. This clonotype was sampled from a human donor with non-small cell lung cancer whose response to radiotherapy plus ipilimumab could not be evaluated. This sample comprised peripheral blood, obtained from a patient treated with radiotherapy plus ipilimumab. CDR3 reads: CASSSAGQLTEAFF. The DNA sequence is TGTGCCAGCAGCTCGGCCGGACAGCTCACTGAAGCTTTCTTT. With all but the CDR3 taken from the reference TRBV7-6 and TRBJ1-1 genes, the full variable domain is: GAGVSQSPRYKVTKRGQDVALRCDPISGHVSLYWYRQALGQGPEFLTYFNYEAQQDKSGLPNDRFSAERPEGSISTLTIQRTEQRDSAMYRCASSSAGQLTEAFFGQGTRLTVV.